This section outlines one TCR beta chain sequence together with its context. The antigen remains unidentified. Prepared libraries of TCR beta cDNA carried unique molecular identifiers. Input of about 0.9 to 10 million T cells yielded hundreds of thousands of cDNA molecules. One entry per CDR3 protein results from TCRdb running MiXCR on the PCR reads. The sample lists 650,000 to 900,000 distinct CDR3 sequences; about half were seen once. Germline V gene sequence: CDR1 SEHNR, CDR2 FQNEAQ (reference sequence). The CDR3 is 13 residues long. V dropped 6 bases and J dropped 3 bases, with 12 bases sitting between them. The source of the sample is a study of post-analysis software for immune sequencing data. The wider study: Secondary progressive, relapsing-remitting and progressive-relapsing multiple sclerosis were among the included disease courses.

General study points: Co-batched samples clustered tightly together by F measure. Multiple sclerosis was associated with a significant reduction in normalized Chao1 diversity relative to controls. Patients showed TRBV5-6, TRBV5-1 and TRBV20-1 among five TRBV segments more frequent than in controls.

Sequencing input: blood. The receptor comes from a girl aged 5 to 17 with multiple sclerosis. The chain has TRBV7-9 and TRBJ2-7; D is perhaps TRBD2 (6 bases). The CDR3, as DNA: TGTGCCAGCAGTGCCCCGCGGGACTACGAGCAGTACTTC. It is translated as CASSAPRDYEQYF.